The 12 T cell receptor beta chains below were found in one sample sequenced in a study of identical twins (dated by TCRdb to the mid-2010s). The library came from 5' RACE. TCRdb names Illumina HiSeq 2000 as the instrument used. Using fastp trimming at Q25 and MiXCR clonotype assembly, TCRdb reanalyzed the public sequencing data and kept in-frame beta chains. Every entry covers one CDR3 protein and lists the most common genes and DNA from its rows. The sample records some 590,000 distinct CDR3 sequences, 9.6% of which are singletons. Approximately 3.2% of the sample comes from the top ten. In addition, the sample was reused for a study of yellow fever vaccine responses in identical twins.

The specimen sequenced was PBMCs. The receptors come from a woman aged 18-29 years in good health.

The chain has TRBV7-8 and TRBJ2-2; tentative D call: TRBD2 (6 bases). This CDR3 comprises 14 residues. Trimming removed 5 bases from V and 7 bases from J, with 14 bases in between. Per the germline V gene, CDR1 is SGHVS and CDR2 is FQNEAQ. The CDR3 loop is CASSRPGGSGELFF. The CDR3 DNA sequence: TGTGCCAGCAGCCGCCCTGGGGGGAGCGGGGAGCTGTTTTTT.

The CDR3 nucleotides read TGCGCCAGCAGCTTGGTCTCATTGAGTGAGCAGTTCTTC. Translation: CASSLVSLSEQFF. This rearrangement joins TRBV5-1 to TRBJ2-1; no clear D. In germline, CDR1 is SGHRS, CDR2 YFSETQ. The CDR3 has 13 residues. V gave up 0 bases and J gave up 9 bases, with 10 bases separating them.

This clonotype has just a few counts. V gene TRBV20-1 combines with J gene TRBJ1-5; TRBD1 matches 9 bases. The CDR3 spans 14 residues. Germline assignment: CDR1 DFQATT and CDR2 SNEGSKA (reference sequence). J lost 3 bases, V lost 5 bases, and 5 bases had no gene match. The CDR3, as DNA: TGCAGTGCTTCCTGGACAGGGGCCAATCAGCCCCAGCATTTT. Its protein product is CSASWTGANQPQHF.

This chain links TRBV28 with TRBJ2-7; 8 bases match TRBD1. CDR1 and CDR2 from the germline V gene are MDHEN and SYDVKM. CDR3 length: 14 residues. J lost 0 bases, V lost 7 bases, and 5 bases had no gene match. CDR3 DNA: TGTGCCAGCAATCCCGGGACAGGCTCCTACGAGCAGTACTTC. Translating gives CASNPGTGSYEQYF.

There are a few counts of this clonotype. The chain couples TRBV12-3 or TRBV12-4 to TRBJ1-1, with D perhaps TRBD1 (6 bases). V lost 6 bases to trimming and J lost 0 bases, with 14 bases between them. The CDR3 is made up of 15 amino acids. The CDR3 loop reads CASRPSRTVNTEAFF. CDR3 in DNA: TGTGCCAGCAGACCTTCGAGGACAGTGAACACTGAAGCTTTCTTT.

This clonotype was observed many times. The gene calls are TRBV7-9 and TRBJ2-3; a weak D match, TRBD1 (5 bases). The germline V gene has CDR1 SEHNR and CDR2 FQNEAQ (reference sequence). This CDR3 is 15 amino acids long. V lost 3 bases and J 0 bases, leaving 10 bases between the germline ends. CDR3: CASSFFTGSTDTQYF. In DNA form, the CDR3 reads TGTGCCAGCAGCTTTTTCACAGGTAGCACAGATACGCAGTATTTT.

The chain joins TRBV2 to TRBJ2-7, with a tentative D call TRBD1 (6 bases). Between the trimmed V and J ends, which lost 6 bases and 5 bases, there was a span of 17 bases. The CDR3 runs 14 residues. Germline CDR1 SNHLY, CDR2 FYNNEI. The DNA for the CDR3 is TGTGCCAGCAGGACAGAGACAGGTATCAACGAGCAGTACTTC. Its translation is CASRTETGINEQYF. The variable domain in full, completed from reference TRBV2 and TRBJ2-7, reads EPEVTQTPSHQVTQMGQEVILRCVPISNHLYFYWYRQILGQKVEFLVSFYNNEISEKSEIFDDQFSVERPDGSNFTLKIRSTKLEDSAMYFCASRTETGINEQYFGPGTRLTVT.

In its sample, this clonotype was seen a few times. The V gene is TRBV20-1, the J gene TRBJ2-1; D remains unclear. Germline V lookup: CDR1 DFQATT, CDR2 SNEGSKA (reference sequence). This CDR3 has 14 amino acids. Trimming shortened V by 0 bases and J by 4 bases, and 10 bases separated the two germline ends. The CDR3 DNA reads as TGCAGTGCTAGAGATAGGAATCGGTACAATGAGCAGTTCTTC. Amino acids: CSARDRNRYNEQFF.

At least ten counts were recorded for this clonotype. The chain recombines TRBV5-1 with TRBJ2-3; D is uncertain. V lost 5 bases and J 0 bases, leaving 10 bases between the germline ends. CDR1 is SGHRS, CDR2 YFSETQ, per germline. The CDR3 has 14 amino acids. CDR3 in amino acids: CASSSGPSTDTQYF. The CDR3, as DNA: TGCGCCAGCAGTTCCGGACCGAGCACAGATACGCAGTATTTT.

The V gene is TRBV29-1, the J gene TRBJ2-7; D is possibly TRBD1 or TRBD2 (5 bases each). Germline lookup yields CDR1 SQVTM and CDR2 ANQGSEA. Deletions cut 7 bases from V and 5 bases from J, with 15 bases between. The CDR3 consists of 12 residues. The CDR3 protein is CSAHLGVNEQYF. In nucleotides, the CDR3 is TGCAGCGCCCACCTGGGGGTGAACGAGCAGTACTTC.

This rearrangement joins TRBV7-9 to TRBJ2-2; D perhaps matches TRBD1 (6 bases). In germline, CDR1 is SEHNR, CDR2 FQNEAQ (reference sequence). The CDR3 is 13 residues long. V lost 7 bases, J lost 7 bases, and 13 bases lay in between. CDR3 bases: TGTGCCAGCAACGGACAGTCACTCGGGGAGCTGTTTTTT. This gives the protein CASNGQSLGELFF.

There are many counts of this clonotype. DNA of the CDR3: TGTGCCAGCAGGGATATTTACGAGCAGTACTTC. Encoded protein: CASRDIYEQYF. V is TRBV6-6 and J is TRBJ2-7; D unclear. This CDR3 is 11 amino acids long. Trimming left V 6 bases short and J 4 bases short, with 7 bases between. Germline CDR1 MNHNY, CDR2 SVGAGI (reference sequence).